This TCR beta chain was identified in a study of CD8 T cells in ankylosing spondylitis. TCRdb fed the 5' RACE reads into MiXCR, producing one record per CDR3 protein. The table shows around 210,000 distinct CDR3 sequences, with roughly 8.2% occurring only once. CDR1 SGHRS and CDR2 YFSETQ come from the germline V gene. V lost 0 bases, J lost 2 bases, and 15 bases lay in between. This CDR3 is 17 amino acids long. This clonotype was seen many times. This TCR was recovered from a female donor with ankylosing spondylitis or in good health (not recorded which). Sequenced material: blood, either unsorted or a sorted T cell fraction (not recorded which). This chain uses TRBV5-1 with TRBJ2-1; D could derive from TRBD1 or TRBD2 (5 bases each). CDR3: CASSLESGTRTYNEQFF. As DNA, the CDR3 is TGCGCCAGCAGCTTGGAATCCGGGACGAGGACCTACAATGAGCAGTTCTTC.